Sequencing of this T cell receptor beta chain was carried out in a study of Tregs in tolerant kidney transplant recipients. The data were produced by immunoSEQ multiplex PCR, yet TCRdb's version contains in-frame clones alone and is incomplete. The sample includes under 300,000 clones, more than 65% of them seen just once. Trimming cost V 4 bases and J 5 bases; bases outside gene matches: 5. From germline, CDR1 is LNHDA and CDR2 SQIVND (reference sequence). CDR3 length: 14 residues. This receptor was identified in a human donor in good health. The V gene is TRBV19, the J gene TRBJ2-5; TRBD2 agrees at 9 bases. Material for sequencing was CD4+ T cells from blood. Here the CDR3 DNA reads TGTGCCAGTAGTAAGGCGGGGGGGACTGAGACCCAGTACTTC. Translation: CASSKAGGTETQYF. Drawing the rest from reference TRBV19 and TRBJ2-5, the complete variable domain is DGGITQSPKYLFRKEGQNVTLSCEQNLNHDAMYWYRQDPGQGLRLIYYSQIVNDFQKGDIAEGYSVSREKKESFPLTVTSAQKNPTAFYLCASSKAGGTETQYFGPGTRLLVL.